Each of the 2 T cell receptor beta chains below was sequenced from the same sample in a study of identical twins. MiXCR was run by TCRdb on the 5' RACE reads, yielding one entry per CDR3 protein. The table lists around 1.7 million distinct CDR3 sequences, less than 40% of them singletons, with about 0.3% in the top ten. The sample comprised cord blood. The receptors were sampled from a newborn girl in good health.

The rearrangement uses TRBV28 and TRBJ1-4, with a possible D match to TRBD1 (5 bases). V lost 4 bases and J 4 bases, leaving 7 bases between the germline ends. The CDR3 spans 13 residues. Germline lookup yields CDR1 MDHEN and CDR2 SYDVKM. The CDR3 sequence: CASSSDSNEKLFF. CDR3 bases: TGTGCCAGCAGTTCTGACAGTAATGAAAAACTGTTTTTT.

The gene calls are TRBV28 and TRBJ2-3, with 10 positions matching TRBD2. V was pared by 10 bases and J by 2 bases, with 12 bases of the junction left unmatched. CDR1 is MDHEN, CDR2 SYDVKM, per germline. The CDR3 extends over 16 amino acids. The CDR3 loop is CATKREGRWYTDTQYF. CDR3 nucleotide sequence: TGTGCCACCAAGCGGGAGGGCCGTTGGTACACAGATACGCAGTATTTT.